These 27 T cell receptor beta chains were sequenced from one sample in a study of T-cell memory formation after mild COVID-19. TCRdb redid the calling of the 5' RACE reads with MiXCR, one entry per CDR3 protein. There are around 310,000 distinct CDR3 sequences in the sample; less than 20% occur only once, and 20% to 25% lies in the top ten. The sample comprised PBMCs or a T cell subset sorted from them (not recorded which). Source of these receptors: a man between 18 and 35 years old who had mild COVID-19 (a few samples of this study predate the infection). Cell type and time point are not known.

CDR3 coding DNA: TGTGCCAGCAGGAGACTAGCGGGGGGTCACCATACGCAGTATTTT. As protein: CASRRLAGGHHTQYF. The chain has TRBV7-9 and TRBJ2-3; the match to TRBD2 covers 13 bases. The CDR3 covers 15 residues. Unmatched junction bases numbered 7, after V lost 6 bases and J lost 7 bases. Germline V gene lookup returns CDR1 SEHNR and CDR2 FQNEAQ (reference sequence).

The chain is built from TRBV7-6 and TRBJ2-2; no reliable D call. CDR3 length: 17 amino acids. CDR1 is SGHVS and CDR2 is FNYEAQ in the germline V gene. Trimming left V 8 bases short and J 6 bases short, with 25 bases between. CDR3 region: CASGITPVGDIAGELFF. The CDR3, as DNA: TGTGCCAGCGGGATTACACCGGTTGGTGATATCGCCGGGGAGCTGTTTTTT.

This clonotype has only a few counts. CDR3 nucleotide sequence: TGTGCCAGCAGCTTAGTGGCGGTCTCCTACAATGAGCAGTTCTTC. This gives the protein CASSLVAVSYNEQFF. The J gene is TRBJ2-1, the V gene TRBV7-2, with no clear D. The CDR3 spans 15 residues. V lost 1 base, J lost 0 bases, and 7 bases lay in between. CDR1 is SGHTA and CDR2 is FQGNSA in the germline V gene.

The CDR3: CSVKPRWEQFF. DNA for the CDR3: TGCAGCGTCAAACCCCGTTGGGAGCAGTTCTTC. The V gene is TRBV29-1, the J gene TRBJ2-1; no reliable D call. V was shortened by 6 bases and J by 10 bases, with 13 bases between the two germline ends. This CDR3 has 11 residues. The germline V gene has CDR1 SQVTM and CDR2 ANQGSEA.

The genes are TRBV11-2 and TRBJ1-2; no clear D gene. CDR1 SGHAT and CDR2 FQNNGV come from the germline V gene. The length of the CDR3 is 13 residues. V was trimmed by 4 bases and J by 1 base, leaving 7 bases between them. CDR3 DNA sequence: TGTGCCAGCAGCTCGGACGATAACTATGGCTACACCTTC. Protein sequence: CASSSDDNYGYTF. The full variable domain, in which reference TRBV11-2 and TRBJ1-2 provide the parts outside the CDR3, is EAGVAQSPRYKIIEKRQSVAFWCNPISGHATLYWYQQILGQGPKLLIQFQNNGVVDDSQLPKDRFSAERLKGVDSTLKIQPAKLEDSAVYLCASSSDDNYGYTFGSGTRLTVV.

This clonotype was observed a handful of times. V is TRBV11-2 and J is TRBJ2-7; no clear D gene. This CDR3 region has 12 residues. Trimming removed 1 base from V and 5 bases from J, with 6 bases in between. Germline CDR1 reads SGHAT; CDR2 reads FQNNGV. CDR3 sequence: CASSLAVHEQYV. The CDR3 nucleotides are TGTGCCAGCAGCTTAGCAGTTCACGAGCAGTACGTC.

J is TRBJ2-7 and V is TRBV10-3; possibly TRBD1 or TRBD2 for D (5 bases each). There are 12 residues in the CDR3. From germline, CDR1 is ENHRY and CDR2 SYGVKD. V dropped 8 bases and J dropped 3 bases, with 11 bases sitting between them. The CDR3 region has the DNA TGTGCCATCCGGGACGCCCTCTACGAGCAGTACTTC. Its translation: CAIRDALYEQYF.

At least ten counts were recorded for this clonotype. DNA of the CDR3: TGTGCCAGCAGCTTAGCCGCACCAGTGGGAACCGGGGAGCTGTTTTTT. Protein: CASSLAAPVGTGELFF. The chain joins TRBV7-6 to TRBJ2-2; no clear D gene. This CDR3 is built from 16 residues. Germline V CDR1 and CDR2: SGHVS, FNYEAQ. The V and J ends lost 0 bases and 5 bases respectively, with 13 bases between them. Combining the CDR3 with reference TRBV7-6 and TRBJ2-2 gives the whole variable domain GAGVSQSPRYKVTKRGQDVALRCDPISGHVSLYWYRQALGQGPEFLTYFNYEAQQDKSGLPNDRFSAERPEGSISTLTIQRTEQRDSAMYRCASSLAAPVGTGELFFGEGSRLTVL.

This chain connects TRBV11-2 to TRBJ2-7, with 8 positions matching TRBD1. CDR3 length equals 13 residues. Germline V lookup: CDR1 SGHAT, CDR2 FQNNGV. J was trimmed by 12 bases and V by 5 bases; bases with no gene match: 12. The CDR3 region has the DNA TGTGCCAGCAGCCCACCCCCCTGGGACAGGCTGTACGTC. Its protein product is CASSPPPWDRLYV.

V is TRBV6-5 and J is TRBJ2-3, with 13 bases lining up with TRBD2. J was trimmed by 2 bases and V by 0 bases; bases with no gene match: 8. The CDR3 length is 19 residues. Germline V gives CDR1 MNHEY, CDR2 SVGAGI. The CDR3 DNA sequence: TGTGCCAGCAGTTACTCGCTGACTAGCGGGGGGCCCACCACAGATACGCAGTATTTT. Translating it yields CASSYSLTSGGPTTDTQYF.

The V call is TRBV7-8, the J call TRBJ1-3; D might be TRBD1 (6 bases). The CDR3 is made up of 16 amino acids. Germline CDR1 is SGHVS and CDR2 is FQNEAQ. Between the trimmed V and J ends, which lost 1 base and 2 bases, there was a span of 12 bases. CDR3 coding DNA: TGTGCCAGCAGCTTAGGGAACAGGGCGCCTGGAAACACCATATATTTT. This sequence encodes CASSLGNRAPGNTIYF.

The chain uses TRBV19 and TRBJ2-1; perhaps TRBD1 as D (6 bases). V was clipped by 9 bases and J by 5 bases, with 14 bases between them. Germline CDR1 reads LNHDA; CDR2 reads SQIVND (reference sequence). CDR3 length: 13 residues. The CDR3 protein is CASRPRGNNEQFF. DNA of the CDR3: TGTGCCAGCCGCCCTAGGGGGAACAATGAGCAGTTCTTC.

The chain links TRBV6-6 to TRBJ2-1; TRBD1 agrees at 11 bases. CDR1 is MNHNY, CDR2 SVGAGI, per germline (reference sequence). Trimming at V came to 7 bases and at J to 6 bases, leaving 5 bases not matched to a gene. This CDR3 contains 14 residues. CDR3 residues: CASIPGTGGNEQFF. The CDR3 DNA reads as TGTGCCAGCATCCCGGGGACAGGGGGCAATGAGCAGTTCTTC.

The chain uses TRBV6-6 and TRBJ1-1, with D perhaps TRBD1 (5 bases). The CDR3 runs 15 residues. The V and J ends lost 4 bases and 3 bases respectively, with 15 bases between them. Germline lookup yields CDR1 MNHNY and CDR2 SVGAGI (reference sequence). This CDR3 is CASSFKTEIHTEAFF. The DNA for the CDR3 is TGTGCCAGCAGTTTCAAGACAGAAATCCACACTGAAGCTTTCTTT.

The V call is TRBV5-5, the J call TRBJ2-6; D is ambiguous. Trimming removed 2 bases at V and 5 bases at J, with 14 bases between. Germline loops: CDR1 SGHKS, CDR2 YYEKEE (reference sequence). The CDR3 extends over 16 amino acids. The chain's CDR3 is CASSFSASPRANVLTF. Here the CDR3 DNA reads TGTGCCAGCAGCTTTAGTGCGTCACCCCGGGCCAACGTCCTGACTTTC.

Only a few counts were recorded for this clonotype. The chain employs TRBV5-1 and TRBJ2-1; the match to TRBD2 covers 7 bases. After removal of 0 bases from V and 4 bases from J, the junction contained 13 bases not matched to a gene. The CDR3 extends over 18 amino acids. Per the germline V gene, CDR1 is SGHRS and CDR2 is YFSETQ. CDR3 loop: CASSLVGLAGVPYNEQFF. As DNA, the CDR3 is TGCGCCAGCAGCTTGGTAGGATTGGCGGGGGTCCCTTACAATGAGCAGTTCTTC.

This clonotype has a handful of counts. The chain carries TRBV12-3 or TRBV12-4 and TRBJ2-3, with TRBD2 identical over 11 bases. Trimming removed 5 bases from V and 0 bases from J; junction bases left unmatched: 4. This CDR3 has 16 residues. CDR3 sequence: CASSASGGLSTDTQYF. The CDR3 nucleotides read TGTGCCAGCAGTGCTAGCGGGGGGCTTAGCACAGATACGCAGTATTTT.

The chain couples TRBV29-1 to TRBJ1-2, with D tentatively TRBD1 (5 bases). The germline gives CDR1 SQVTM, CDR2 ANQGSEA. The CDR3 sequence is 14 residues long. V gave up 7 bases and J gave up 2 bases, with 17 bases separating them. CDR3 sequence (DNA): TGCAGCGCCCTCAGTTCGGGACTAAACTATGGCTACACCTTC. This codes for CSALSSGLNYGYTF.

This chain links TRBV25-1 with TRBJ2-3; weak D call: TRBD1 (6 bases). Per the germline V gene, CDR1 is MGHDK and CDR2 is SYGVNS. The ends were cut back, 11 bases at V and 5 bases at J, with 17 bases in the middle. The CDR3 is 13 residues long. The CDR3 region is CAAKDRLGDTQYF. DNA for the CDR3: TGTGCCGCCAAAGACAGGTTGGGAGATACGCAGTATTTT.

This clonotype has a count of ten or more. J is TRBJ2-7 and V is TRBV28, with D hard to call. V was cut by 6 bases and J by 3 bases, with 6 bases left in between. The CDR3 covers 11 residues. Per germline, CDR1 MDHEN and CDR2 SYDVKM. The DNA for the CDR3 is TGTGCCAGCAGCCTTTTCTACGAGCAGTACTTC. Amino acid sequence: CASSLFYEQYF.

The chain combines TRBV18 with TRBJ1-6, with 7 bases fitting TRBD1. V shed 4 bases and J 13 bases; nucleotides not matched to a gene: 16. CDR1 KGHSH and CDR2 LQKENI come from the germline V gene. The CDR3 has 16 residues. The CDR3 region has the DNA TGTGCCAGCTCACAAGGCCCCGACAGGGTCGGGAAGCCCCTCCACTTT. Its translation: CASSQGPDRVGKPLHF.

This clonotype was counted at least ten times. This chain links TRBV6-2 or TRBV6-3 with TRBJ2-7; tentative D call: TRBD1 (6 bases). From germline, CDR1 is MNHEY and CDR2 SVGEGT. V shed 6 bases and J shed 0 bases, with 12 bases lying between them. CDR3 length equals 14 residues. The DNA of the CDR3 is TGTGCCAGCAGAAGGGGGACCAACTCCTACGAGCAGTACTTC. The encoded protein is CASRRGTNSYEQYF.

This clonotype was detected only a few times. The gene calls are TRBV12-3 or TRBV12-4 and TRBJ2-5; tentatively, D is TRBD2 (6 bases). Trimming pared 8 bases from V and 6 bases from J, leaving 13 bases between. This CDR3 spans 12 amino acids. The CDR3: CASRAGMKTQYF. For the CDR3, the DNA is TGTGCCAGCCGGGCGGGGATGAAGACCCAGTACTTC.

The chain has TRBV4-3 and TRBJ2-6; either TRBD1 or TRBD2 may supply D (6 bases each). CDR1 and CDR2 from the germline V gene are LGHNA and YSLEER. The CDR3 extends over 17 amino acids. V was cut by 2 bases and J by 2 bases, with 13 bases left in between. The CDR3 is CASSQYWGATGANVLTF. DNA of the CDR3: TGCGCCAGCAGCCAATATTGGGGGGCGACTGGGGCCAACGTCCTGACTTTC.

The chain uses TRBV10-3 and TRBJ1-5; D not certain. Germline CDR1 and CDR2: ENHRY and SYGVKD. Trimming removed 4 bases at V and 8 bases at J, with 12 bases between. The CDR3 covers 13 residues. The CDR3 sequence: CAISGLFSEPQHF. The CDR3 DNA is TGTGCCATCAGTGGGCTTTTCAGTGAGCCCCAGCATTTT.

V gene TRBV10-1 combines with J gene TRBJ2-3, with unresolved D. Trimming cost V 2 bases and J 0 bases, with 9 bases left between them. Germline loops: CDR1 WNHNN, CDR2 SYGVQD (reference sequence). The CDR3 extends over 15 amino acids. The CDR3 coding sequence is TGCGCCAGCAGTGAGGGGCAGACTAGCACAGATACGCAGTATTTT. It specifies CASSEGQTSTDTQYF.

This clonotype was recorded a few times. The V call is TRBV15, the J call TRBJ2-7; D gene ambiguous. V lost 6 bases, J lost 2 bases, and 11 bases lay in between. The CDR3 sequence is 13 residues long. CDR1 LNHNV and CDR2 YYDKDF come from the germline V gene (reference sequence). The CDR3 nucleotides are TGTGCCACCAGGTATCTCGGAACCTACGAGCAGTACGTC. Translation gives CATRYLGTYEQYV.